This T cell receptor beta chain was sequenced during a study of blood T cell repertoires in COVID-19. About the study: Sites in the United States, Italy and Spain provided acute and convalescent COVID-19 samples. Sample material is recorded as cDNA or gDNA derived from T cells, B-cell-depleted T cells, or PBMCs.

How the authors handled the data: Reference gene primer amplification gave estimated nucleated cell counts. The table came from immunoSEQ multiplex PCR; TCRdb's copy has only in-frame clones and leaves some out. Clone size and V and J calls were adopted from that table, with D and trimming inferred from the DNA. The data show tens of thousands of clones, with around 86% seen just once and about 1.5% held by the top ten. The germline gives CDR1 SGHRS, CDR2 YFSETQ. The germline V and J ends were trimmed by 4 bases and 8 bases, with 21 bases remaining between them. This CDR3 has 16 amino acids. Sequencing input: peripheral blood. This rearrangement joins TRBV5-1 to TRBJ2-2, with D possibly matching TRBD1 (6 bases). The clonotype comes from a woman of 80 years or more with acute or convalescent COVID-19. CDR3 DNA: TGCGCCAGCAGCAGGGGTTGGACAGAGGCGCTAGGGGAGCTGTTTTTT. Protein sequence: CASSRGWTEALGELFF.